This record concerns one T cell receptor beta chain sequence. What this receptor recognizes is not known. Per-base qualities were not stored, and no clone one base away is much larger. CDR1 and CDR2, looked up from the germline V gene, are MDHEN and SYDVKM. V lost 9 bases and J lost 8 bases; the stretch between them is 13 bases long. There are 11 amino acids in the CDR3, from cysteine to phenylalanine inclusive. Only CDR3 DNA remains: 33 bases, in frame from the first base. The data were taken from a study of blood T cell repertoires in COVID-19 (TCRdb year 2020). About the study as a whole: Collaborator samples came from the United States, Italy and Spain and covered acute and convalescent phases of COVID-19. The prospective study material was composed of cDNA or gDNA derived from T cells, B-cell-depleted T cells, or PBMCs. A freely available public database, intended as a resource for researchers studying the immune response to SARS-CoV-2, is where the repertoires were released. The dataset comprised deeply sampled blood TCRbeta repertoires from subjects exposed to, actively infected with, or recovered from COVID-19. A de-identified subject ID, COVID-19 status, age in years and sex were almost always included in the sample metadata. The samples were drawn from the first 160 participants of the ongoing ImmuneRACE study and from under 1,500 subjects provided by 6 global collaborators. Where available, HLA class I and class II types were obtained from metadata supplied by the sample provider rather than from assay-based typing. What the research found in general, with its limitations: Clinical and demographic metadata were provided uncurated, with the amount varying by source and participant.

The immunoSEQ Assay, a bias-controlled multiplex PCR, was used to amplify TCRbeta CDR3 regions from genomic DNA. The authors' pipeline ran thus. Within the assay, amplification of reference gene primers was used to estimate how many nucleated cells each sample contained. To quantify the absolute abundance of each unique TCRbeta CDR3 rearrangement, sequence reads were collapsed and filtered. For each sample, productive Simpson clonality was calculated as the square root of Simpson's diversity index across productive rearrangements. Held by TCRdb, this immuneACCESS table contains in-frame sequences only and omits some clones. Under half of the omission traces to an unresolved V gene where checked; the cause of the rest is unknown. V and J calls and clone size are given by that table; D and trimming were obtained from the DNA. The sample records about 310,000 clones, around 87% of which are singletons. The ten most abundant clones make up 3.5% to 4.5% of the sample.

Participants in the prospective study were aged roughly 18 to 89 years, lived in about two dozen United States geographic areas, and enrolled through a virtual design. Cohort assignment in the prospective study relied on participant-reported clinical history from a screening survey and a study questionnaire. In the prospective study, mobile phlebotomists collected whole blood, serum and a nasopharyngeal or oropharyngeal swab from each participant. Prospective study participants could optionally give additional blood draws and questionnaires over an approximately 2-month period. Prospective study blood samples were shipped either frozen or at room temperature before DNA extraction.

Sequencing input: PBMCs or T cells enriched from blood (not recorded which). The sequence derives from a woman between 18 and 29 years old with acute COVID-19. The sequence links TRBV28 to TRBJ1-1, with TRBD1 as a weak D call on 6 bases. CDR3 reads: CASRVGTEAFF. The DNA sequence is given as TGTGCCAGTAGGGTCGGGACAGAAGCTTTCTTT. Where the CDR3 stops, the reference TRBV28 and TRBJ1-1 genes take over; the full variable domain is DVKVTQSSRYLVKRTGEKVFLECVQDMDHENMFWYRQDPGLGLRLIYFSYDVKMKEKGDIPEGYSVSREKKERFSLILESASTNQTSMYLCASRVGTEAFFGQGTRLTVV.